One and the same sample provided the 9 T cell receptor beta chains below, sequenced in a study of cytomegalovirus exposure and HLA in healthy donors. Researchers ran the PCR with 60 Vbeta and 13 Jbeta primers. The method was immunoSEQ multiplex PCR; TCRdb's version includes in-frame clones alone and lacks a portion of them. This sample has 150,000 to 200,000 clones, with over 65% found just once. The sample taken for sequencing was PBMCs. These TCRs come from a man between 18 and 35 years old in good health and CMV-seropositive.

The V call is TRBV27, the J call TRBJ1-5; D perhaps matches TRBD1 (6 bases). Germline V lookup: CDR1 MNHEY, CDR2 SMNVEV (reference sequence). V was trimmed by 0 bases and J by 11 bases, leaving 20 bases between them. The length of the CDR3 is 16 residues. The CDR3 region is CASSLSGGSLGGAQHF. The CDR3 bases are TGTGCCAGCAGTTTATCAGGGGGAAGCCTTGGGGGGGCCCAGCATTTT.

The V call is TRBV13, the J call TRBJ2-5, with TRBD2 identical over 14 bases. The CDR3 has 17 residues. In germline, CDR1 is PRHDT, CDR2 FYEKMQ (reference sequence). J lost 6 bases, V lost 0 bases, and 6 bases had no gene match. CDR3 in DNA: TGTGCCAGCAGCTTAGGCGGGACTAGCGGGAGTGGTAAGACCCAGTACTTC. Protein product: CASSLGGTSGSGKTQYF.

The CDR3 DNA reads TGTGCCCACGACAGGGGAGATAGCAATCAGCCCCAGCATTTT. Translation: CAHDRGDSNQPQHF. This chain links TRBV6-1 with TRBJ1-5; 8 nucleotides match TRBD1. The CDR3 consists of 14 residues. J gave up 0 bases and V 11 bases, and 6 bases lay outside the gene matches. Per the germline V gene, CDR1 is MNHNS and CDR2 is SASEGT.

The gene calls are TRBV7-2 and TRBJ2-1, with 9 bases that match TRBD2. V shed 4 bases and J 14 bases; nucleotides not matched to a gene: 12. The CDR3 has 14 amino acids. Germline CDR1 and CDR2: SGHTA and FQGNSA. The CDR3, as DNA: TGTGCCAGCAGCTCCGGGACTAGCCTAAAGGCCGAGTTCTTC. Its translation: CASSSGTSLKAEFF.

This clone was seen once. The junction differs from germline at one of its ends, possibly a read error. This chain uses TRBV20-1 with TRBJ1-2; no clear D gene. There are 11 residues in the CDR3. Per the germline V gene, CDR1 is DFQATT and CDR2 is SNEGSKA (reference sequence). The CDR3 DNA is TGCAGTGCTAGGCCCCGGGTACTTCCATTTTTC. As protein: CSARPRVLPFF.

The rearrangement uses TRBV27 and TRBJ2-5; 7 bases fit TRBD1. There are 14 residues in the CDR3. The V gene's germline CDR1 is MNHEY and CDR2 SMNVEV (reference sequence). The V and J ends lost 5 bases and 4 bases, in that order; junction bases with no gene match: 7. The CDR3 DNA reads TGTGCCAGCAGTCCAGACAGGGTAGGAGAGACCCAGTACTTC. This sequence encodes CASSPDRVGETQYF.

The chain couples TRBV5-1 to TRBJ1-1, with a possible D match to TRBD1 (5 bases). Trimming took off 4 bases at V and 2 bases at J, with 33 bases between the two ends. Germline CDR1 and CDR2: SGHRS and YFSETQ. The CDR3 totals 21 residues. In nucleotides, the CDR3 is TGCGCCAGCAGCAGCTGGGGAGGAGAGGCCAGCAGGGTATTAGGAAACACTGAAGCTTTCTTT. This encodes CASSSWGGEASRVLGNTEAFF.

The chain employs TRBV28 and TRBJ1-6; 9 nucleotides agree with TRBD1. Germline V gene data show CDR1 as MDHEN and CDR2 as SYDVKM. With 5 bases clipped from V and 9 bases from J, the junction kept 8 bases outside the gene matches. The CDR3 length is 15 residues. For the CDR3, the DNA is TGTGCCAGCAGTCTCTATGGGACAGGGACTTCACCCCTCCACTTT. Its protein product is CASSLYGTGTSPLHF.

J is TRBJ2-5 and V is TRBV30; D is perhaps TRBD1 (5 bases). Trimming left V 2 bases short and J 0 bases short, with 13 bases between. Germline V gene data show CDR1 as GTSNPN and CDR2 as SVGIG (reference sequence). CDR3 length: 15 residues. Written as DNA, the CDR3 is TGTGCCTGGAGTCCTGGGGCAGCCGACCAAGAGACCCAGTACTTC. It yields the protein CAWSPGAADQETQYF.